The 9 T cell receptor beta chains below come from one sample, sequenced in a study of cytomegalovirus exposure and HLA in healthy donors. Vbeta (60) and Jbeta (13) primers were used in the PCR. The assay was immunoSEQ multiplex PCR, and TCRdb's table has in-frame clones only and misses some. Of 150,000 to 200,000 clones listed, more than 75% are singletons. Sequences were obtained from PBMCs. The receptors were sampled from a woman aged 25 to 39 in good health and CMV-seropositive.

In the case of this clone: Other DNA sequences in the sample encode the same CDR3. V gene TRBV9 combines with J gene TRBJ2-3, with D tentatively TRBD2 (6 bases). The germline gives CDR1 SGDLS, CDR2 YYNGEE. There are 14 residues in the CDR3. V was pared by 2 bases and J by 3 bases, with 10 bases between. CDR3 sequence (DNA): TGTGCCAGCAGCGTCAACGGGGGTACAGATACGCAGTATTTT. The encoded protein is CASSVNGGTDTQYF.

Note on this clone: Other DNA sequences in the sample encode the same CDR3. The V call is TRBV18, the J call TRBJ1-2, with D maybe TRBD1 (6 bases). CDR3 length: 13 residues. From germline, CDR1 is KGHSH and CDR2 LQKENI. V was trimmed by 3 bases and J by 2 bases, leaving 7 bases between them. CDR3 DNA sequence: TGTGCCAGCTCACCGGACAGCAACTATGGCTACACCTTC. This encodes CASSPDSNYGYTF.

This chain links TRBV7-2 with TRBJ2-7; 9 nucleotides align to TRBD2. With 6 bases clipped from V and 4 bases from J, the junction kept 7 bases outside the gene matches. This CDR3 region has 14 residues. Germline lookup yields CDR1 SGHTA and CDR2 FQGNSA. The CDR3 nucleotides read TGTGCCAGCAGTATCGGGACTAGCCTATACGAGCAGTACTTC. Residues: CASSIGTSLYEQYF.

The chain is built from TRBV10-3 and TRBJ1-1; 7 bases are a match to TRBD1. CDR1 is ENHRY, CDR2 SYGVKD, per germline. CDR3 size: 12 residues. Trimming cost V 9 bases and J 8 bases; bases outside gene matches: 9. CDR3: CAIRDLDREAFF. Here the CDR3 DNA reads TGTGCCATTAGGGACCTGGACAGGGAAGCTTTCTTT.

The rearrangement uses TRBV4-1 and TRBJ2-7; TRBD1 agrees at 7 bases. The CDR3 length is 18 residues. Germline CDR1 and CDR2: MGHRA and YSYEKL. Trimming at V came to 0 bases and at J to 2 bases, leaving 13 bases not matched to a gene. CDR3 sequence reads: CASSQDSWRMDRPYEQYF. The CDR3 coding sequence is TGCGCCAGCAGCCAAGATAGTTGGAGAATGGACAGGCCCTACGAGCAGTACTTC.

J is TRBJ1-2 and V is TRBV9, with D maybe TRBD1 (6 bases). The CDR3 length is 17 residues. The V end was cut by 3 bases, the J end by 5 bases, with 23 bases between. CDR1 and CDR2 from the germline V gene are SGDLS and YYNGEE. The CDR3 reads CASSGTRQLGAVYGYTF. In DNA, the CDR3 is TGTGCCAGCAGCGGGACCAGACAATTGGGGGCGGTTTATGGCTACACCTTC.

This chain connects TRBV9 to TRBJ2-2, with 9 bases fitting TRBD1. The V and J ends lost 3 bases and 7 bases, in that order; junction bases with no gene match: 10. This CDR3 has 16 residues. Germline CDR1 SGDLS, CDR2 YYNGEE. DNA for the CDR3: TGTGCCAGCAGCGGTGCGAGGACAGGGGCGGGCGGGGAGCTGTTTTTT. It encodes CASSGARTGAGGELFF.

A few counts support this clone. V is TRBV29-1 and J is TRBJ1-1; 7 bases align to TRBD1. With 6 bases clipped from V and 2 bases from J, the junction kept 9 bases outside the gene matches. The germline V gene encodes CDR1 SQVTM and CDR2 ANQGSEA. The CDR3 runs 14 residues. The CDR3 region has the DNA TGCAGCGTCCGCGGCAGACAGGGTAACACTGAAGCTTTCTTT. Translating it yields CSVRGRQGNTEAFF.

The V gene is TRBV9, the J gene TRBJ1-2, with D uncertain. CDR1 SGDLS and CDR2 YYNGEE come from the germline V gene. The CDR3 has 14 residues. Trimming removed 3 bases at V and 8 bases at J, with 17 bases between. For the CDR3, the DNA is TGTGCCAGCAGCGGACGCGACGGGTATGCCGGCTACACCTTC. Translated, it gives CASSGRDGYAGYTF.